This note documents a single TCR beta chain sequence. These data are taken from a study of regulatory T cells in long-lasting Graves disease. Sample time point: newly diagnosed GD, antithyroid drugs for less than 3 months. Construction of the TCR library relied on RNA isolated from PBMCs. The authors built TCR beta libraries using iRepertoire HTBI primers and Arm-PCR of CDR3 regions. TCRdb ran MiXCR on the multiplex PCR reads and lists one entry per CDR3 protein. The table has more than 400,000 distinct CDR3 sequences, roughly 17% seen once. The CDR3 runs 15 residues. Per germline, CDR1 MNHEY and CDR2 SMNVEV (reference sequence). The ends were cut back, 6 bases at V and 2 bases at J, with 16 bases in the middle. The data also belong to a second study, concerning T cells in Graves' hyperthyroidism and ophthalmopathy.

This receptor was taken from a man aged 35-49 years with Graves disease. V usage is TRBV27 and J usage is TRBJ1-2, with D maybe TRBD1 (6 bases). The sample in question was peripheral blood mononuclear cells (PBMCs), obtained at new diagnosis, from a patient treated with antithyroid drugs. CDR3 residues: CASSPSPRGNYGYTF. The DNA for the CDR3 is TGTGCCAGCAGCCCTAGCCCCAGGGGCAACTATGGCTACACCTTC.